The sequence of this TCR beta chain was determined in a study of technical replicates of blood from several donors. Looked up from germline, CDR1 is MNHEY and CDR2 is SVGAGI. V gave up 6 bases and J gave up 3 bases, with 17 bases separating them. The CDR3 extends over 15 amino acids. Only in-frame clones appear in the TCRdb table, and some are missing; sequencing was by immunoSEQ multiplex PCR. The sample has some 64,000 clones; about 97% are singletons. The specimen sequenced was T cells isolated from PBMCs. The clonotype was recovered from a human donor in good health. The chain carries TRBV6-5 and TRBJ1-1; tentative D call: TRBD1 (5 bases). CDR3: CASRIADNGDTEAFF. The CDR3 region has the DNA TGTGCCAGCAGGATAGCGGACAACGGGGACACTGAAGCTTTCTTT.